This T cell receptor (beta chain) was obtained from a study of Graves' ophthalmopathy and Graves' hyperthyroidism. RNA transcripts provided the template for amplifying TCR beta CDR3 regions. Scientists carried out first-round RT-PCR using HTBI primers and then a second-round multiplex PCR. TCRdb itself ran the multiplex PCR reads through MiXCR, one entry per CDR3 protein. Here the sample spans roughly 1.1 million distinct CDR3 sequences, 36% being singletons. V was pared by 5 bases and J by 9 bases, with 22 bases between. CDR1 is SGHVS, CDR2 FQNEAQ, per germline. This CDR3 contains 15 residues. A word on this clonotype: Its target is not known.

Exclusion applied to patients with other autoimmune diseases, uncontrolled infections, pregnancy or lactation. Study-level results: The model reached about 66% sensitivity and around 72% specificity for predicting ophthalmopathy progression. Ophthalmopathy cases were distinguished from stable hyperthyroidism by a 13-signature model, reaching about 90% sensitivity and about 81% specificity.

The sequencing input was peripheral blood or thyroid tissue (not recorded which). The chain combines TRBV7-8 with TRBJ2-5; D gene uncertain. The receptor was derived from an adult man with Graves' hyperthyroidism. The CDR3 loop reads CASSASRGGNQPQYF. Written as DNA, the CDR3 is TGTGCCAGCAGCGCAAGTAGAGGCGGCAATCAGCCCCAGTACTTC.